This is a list of T cell receptor beta chains from one sample in a study of blood T cell repertoires in COVID-19. Produced via immunoSEQ multiplex PCR; TCRdb's table is partial and in-frame only. This sample has 300,000 or so clones, with roughly 86% found just once. The sequenced sample consisted of peripheral blood. The receptors originated from a woman aged 45-59 years with acute or convalescent COVID-19. CDR3s include the opening cysteine and the closing phenylalanine or tryptophan. D genes are given only for firm matches. A row's size may be missing; if present it is once, few, many or a size class.

d_call,j_call,v_call,clone_size,cdr3_nt,cdr3_aa
.,TRBJ1-1,TRBV5-4,.,TGTGCCAGCAGCTCGTTTGCGGGGACTGAAGCTTTCTTT,CASSSFAGTEAFF
.,TRBJ2-5,TRBV19,.,TGTGCCAGTAATGACCGAAGCGGGCAAGAGACCCAGTACTTC,CASNDRSGQETQYF
TRBD2,TRBJ2-5,TRBV5-8,.,TGTGCCAGCAGCTTTAGCGGGACTAGACAAGAGACCCAGTACTTC,CASSFSGTRQETQYF
TRBD2,TRBJ2-7,TRBV19,.,TGTGCCAGTAGTATGGATCGGGGGGACGAGCAGTACTTC,CASSMDRGDEQYF
TRBD1,TRBJ2-5,TRBV5-1,.,TGCGCCAGCAGCTTGCCCACAGGGGGCGGGATAGAGACCCAGTACTTC,CASSLPTGGGIETQYF
TRBD2,TRBJ2-1,TRBV12-5,.,TGTGCTAGTGGGACGGGACAACCGACTAGCGGGAGTTCCGATGAGCAGTTCTTC,CASGTGQPTSGSSDEQFF
TRBD1,TRBJ2-7,TRBV7-2,.,TGTGCCAGCAGCCCGAGACAGGGGTTGGAGCAGTACTTC,CASSPRQGLEQYF
.,TRBJ1-1,TRBV6-5,.,TGTGCCAGCAGGGGGCAGGTAGGGGACACTGAAGCTTTCTTT,CASRGQVGDTEAFF
.,TRBJ2-1,TRBV5-1,.,TGCGCCAGCAGCTCTCCGACAGGCATGACCTACAATGAGCAGTTCTTC,CASSSPTGMTYNEQFF
.,TRBJ1-1,TRBV5-1,.,TGCGCCAGCAGCTTGACTCAGGGTCGAGCTTTCTTT,CASSLTQGRAFF
.,TRBJ2-2,TRBV2,.,TGTGCCAGCAGTCTAGGACAGAACACCGGGGAGCTGTTTTTT,CASSLGQNTGELFF
TRBD2,TRBJ2-1,TRBV29-1,.,TGCAGCGTTGGGTTCGCGGGAGAGATCAATGAGCAGTTCTTC,CSVGFAGEINEQFF
.,TRBJ1-1,TRBV7-5,.,TGTGTCAGAAGCTTAGAACACAGGGGAGAAACTGAAGCTTTCTTT,CVRSLEHRGETEAFF
.,TRBJ2-6,TRBV5-5,once,TGTGCCAGCAGCCCAACCGACAGCTCTGGGGCCAACGTCCTGACTTTC,CASSPTDSSGANVLTF
TRBD1,TRBJ2-5,TRBV5-1,.,TGCGCCAGCAGCTTTATAGGACAGGGAATAGAGACCCAGTACTTC,CASSFIGQGIETQYF
.,TRBJ2-1,TRBV24-1,.,TGTGCCACCGGTAGTCAGGAGGCCCGCTCCTACAATGAGCAGTTCTTC,CATGSQEARSYNEQFF